The text below deals with one TCR beta chain. V gave up 5 bases and J gave up 5 bases, with 18 bases separating them. The germline gives CDR1 ENHRY, CDR2 SYGVKD. CDR3 size: 15 residues. This sample was included in a study of T cells in Graves' hyperthyroidism and ophthalmopathy. Amplification of TCR beta CDR3 regions used RNA as the template. HTBI primers were used for first-round RT-PCR of the TCR CDR3. TCRdb re-called the multiplex PCR reads through MiXCR, storing one row per CDR3 protein. The sample consists of 540,000 or so distinct CDR3 sequences, about half of them appearing once. The clonotype was recovered from an adult woman with Graves' disease, either hyperthyroidism or ophthalmopathy (not recorded which). Sequencing used peripheral blood or thyroid tissue (not recorded which). The chain combines TRBV10-3 with TRBJ2-5; D call uncertain. The CDR3 DNA follows: TGTGCCATCAGTCCGCTGGGTGGGATGATGGAGACCCAGTACTTC. This codes for CAISPLGGMMETQYF.